These 32 T cell receptor beta chains were all obtained from the same sample, sequenced in a study of cytomegalovirus exposure and HLA in healthy donors. Amplification used 60 Vbeta primers and 13 Jbeta primers. This table comes from immunoSEQ multiplex PCR, and its TCRdb copy is limited to in-frame clones, with some not included. The table includes 100,000 to 150,000 clones, around 78% detected once. The sequencing input was PBMCs. The receptors originated from a woman aged 45-65 years in good health and CMV-seronegative.

This clone has a single count. This sequence joins TRBV18 and TRBJ2-1, with 7 bases fitting TRBD1. The CDR3 runs to 18 residues. Germline V CDR1 and CDR2: KGHSH, LQKENI. The junction had 8 bases not matched to a gene; V was cut back by 0 bases and J by 0 bases. CDR3 residues: CASSPPAGGRNSYNEQFF. The CDR3 bases are TGTGCCAGCTCACCACCGGCAGGGGGTAGGAACTCCTACAATGAGCAGTTCTTC.

The V and J genes are TRBV7-2 and TRBJ2-1; tentative D call: TRBD1 (6 bases). Germline V gene sequence: CDR1 SGHTA, CDR2 FQGNSA. Trimming cost V 1 base and J 1 base, with 8 bases left between them. This CDR3 has 15 amino acids. CDR3 nucleotide sequence: TGTGCCAGCAGCTTAGGGCAGGGGTCCTACAATGAGCAGTTCTTC. This codes for CASSLGQGSYNEQFF.

The chain couples TRBV7-2 to TRBJ2-7, with 7 bases lining up with TRBD1. Germline lookup yields CDR1 SGHTA and CDR2 FQGNSA. After removal of 6 bases from V and 12 bases from J, the junction contained 11 bases not matched to a gene. The CDR3 sequence is 12 residues long. CDR3 nucleotide sequence: TGTGCCAGCAGTGGACAGGACAGAATTCGGTACTTC. It is translated as CASSGQDRIRYF.

This clone was recorded only once. The chain uses TRBV9 and TRBJ2-3, with D perhaps matching TRBD2 (5 bases). Germline V gives CDR1 SGDLS, CDR2 YYNGEE. The CDR3 extends over 14 amino acids. Trimming shortened V by 2 bases and J by 2 bases, and 9 bases separated the two germline ends. CDR3 sequence: CASSVWESTDTQYF. The CDR3 DNA reads as TGTGCCAGCAGCGTCTGGGAGTCCACAGATACGCAGTATTTT. The full variable domain, its missing parts supplied by reference TRBV9 and TRBJ2-3, is DSGVTQTPKHLITATGQRVTLRCSPRSGDLSVYWYQQSLDQGLQFLIQYYNGEERAKGNILERFSAQQFPDLHSELNLSSLELGDSALYFCASSVWESTDTQYFGPGTRLTVL.

V and J are TRBV19 and TRBJ2-3, with 8 bases that match TRBD1. From germline, CDR1 is LNHDA and CDR2 SQIVND (reference sequence). V trimming: 10 bases; J trimming: 4 bases; junction bases outside the gene matches: 10. This CDR3 spans 14 amino acids. CDR3 bases: TGTGCCACCTCAGACAGGGGAGCTGCAGATACGCAGTATTTT. This sequence encodes CATSDRGAADTQYF.

The chain uses TRBV5-1 and TRBJ2-7; 7 nucleotides line up with TRBD2. CDR3 length equals 14 residues. The J segment lost 3 bases and the V segment lost 1 base, leaving 4 bases of the junction unmatched. CDR1 is SGHRS, CDR2 YFSETQ, per germline. The CDR3 spells CASSLYGGSYEQYF. The CDR3 region has the DNA TGCGCCAGCAGCTTGTACGGCGGGAGCTACGAGCAGTACTTC.

The chain has TRBV6-4 and TRBJ2-3; 12 bases are a match to TRBD2. Trimming at V came to 5 bases and at J to 1 base, leaving 10 bases not matched to a gene. This CDR3 has 18 residues. Germline values: CDR1 MRHNA, CDR2 SNTAGT. CDR3 loop: CASSNPSGRAWGTDTQYF. The CDR3, as DNA: TGTGCCAGCAGTAACCCTAGCGGGAGGGCCTGGGGCACAGATACGCAGTATTTT.

The J gene is TRBJ2-1, the V gene TRBV4-3; 11 bases are a match to TRBD2. The CDR3 runs to 21 residues. Germline CDR1 and CDR2: LGHNA and YSLEER. J lost 1 base, V lost 4 bases, and 18 bases had no gene match. As DNA, the CDR3 is TGCGCCAGCAGCCCCCGGTTAGCGGGAGGGCCGGGCCGAGAATCCTACAATGAGCAGTTCTTC. Its protein product is CASSPRLAGGPGRESYNEQFF.

The chain uses TRBV2 and TRBJ2-1, with a tentative D call TRBD2 (5 bases). This CDR3 spans 14 amino acids. Germline V gene sequence: CDR1 SNHLY, CDR2 FYNNEI. Trimming removed 0 bases from V and 8 bases from J, with 11 bases in between. The CDR3 sequence is CASSEAGVRDEQFF. Here the CDR3 DNA reads TGTGCCAGCAGTGAAGCGGGAGTACGAGATGAGCAGTTCTTC.

The chain recombines TRBV18 with TRBJ2-2; D may be TRBD2 (7 bases). The CDR3 sequence is 16 residues long. Trimming shortened V by 6 bases and J by 5 bases, and 19 bases separated the two germline ends. Germline V gives CDR1 KGHSH, CDR2 LQKENI. The CDR3 nucleotides read TGTGCCAGCTCGACGACAGGACGGGGAGGGACCGGGGAGCTGTTTTTT. It is translated as CASSTTGRGGTGELFF.

V is TRBV18 and J is TRBJ1-5; 8 bases are shared with TRBD1. CDR3 length: 15 residues. Unmatched junction bases numbered 0, after V lost 0 bases and J lost 2 bases. Germline assignment: CDR1 KGHSH and CDR2 LQKENI. Here the CDR3 reads CASSPPGQGNQPQHF. CDR3 nucleotides: TGTGCCAGCTCACCACCGGGACAGGGCAATCAGCCCCAGCATTTT.

The chain joins TRBV11-2 to TRBJ2-3, with TRBD2 identical over 9 bases. CDR1 and CDR2 from the germline V gene are SGHAT and FQNNGV. The CDR3 loop spans 18 amino acids. J was trimmed by 2 bases and V by 4 bases; bases with no gene match: 13. In DNA form, the CDR3 reads TGTGCCAGCAGCTCACCAGCGGGAGGCCCAACCTTCACAGATACGCAGTATTTT. Translation gives CASSSPAGGPTFTDTQYF.

The rearrangement joins TRBV10-3 to TRBJ2-3; perhaps TRBD2 as D (5 bases). This CDR3 is 16 amino acids long. Looked up from germline, CDR1 is ENHRY and CDR2 is SYGVKD. Between the trimmed V and J ends, which lost 4 bases and 4 bases, there was a span of 18 bases. In DNA form, the CDR3 reads TGTGCCATCAGTGCAGAGCGGTTTAAGGGTTCAGATACGCAGTATTTT. It encodes CAISAERFKGSDTQYF.

The chain has TRBV19 and TRBJ1-1; 7 bases line up with TRBD1. This CDR3 is 15 amino acids long. Germline lookup yields CDR1 LNHDA and CDR2 SQIVND (reference sequence). Unmatched junction bases numbered 12, after V lost 6 bases and J lost 5 bases. CDR3 coding DNA: TGTGCCAGTAGCCTCGTTACAGGGGTGGTTACTGAAGCTTTCTTT. Amino acids: CASSLVTGVVTEAFF. Drawing the rest from reference TRBV19 and TRBJ1-1, the complete variable domain is DGGITQSPKYLFRKEGQNVTLSCEQNLNHDAMYWYRQDPGQGLRLIYYSQIVNDFQKGDIAEGYSVSREKKESFPLTVTSAQKNPTAFYLCASSLVTGVVTEAFFGQGTRLTVV.

This clone has just a few counts. The rearrangement links TRBV5-5 to TRBJ2-3, with 8 bases identical to TRBD2. Germline CDR1 is SGHKS and CDR2 is YYEKEE (reference sequence). This CDR3 is 14 amino acids long. Trimming took 1 base from V and 5 from J; bases not matched to a gene: 3. Here the CDR3 reads CASSLRGGQDTQYF. DNA of the CDR3: TGTGCCAGCAGCTTGCGGGGGGGGCAAGATACGCAGTATTTT.

This clone occurred a few times. V usage is TRBV19 and J usage is TRBJ1-2, with D unresolved. V lost 0 bases to trimming and J lost 8 bases, with 10 bases between them. CDR3 length: 13 amino acids. Looked up from germline, CDR1 is LNHDA and CDR2 is SQIVND (reference sequence). Written as DNA, the CDR3 is TGTGCCAGTAGTATAGATCCGACTCAGGGCTACACCTTC. Its protein product is CASSIDPTQGYTF.

The chain links TRBV7-2 to TRBJ2-3, with TRBD1 as a possible D gene (5 bases). There are 14 residues in the CDR3. Germline-derived CDR1 and CDR2 are SGHTA and FQGNSA. V was trimmed by 5 bases and J by 7 bases, leaving 16 bases between them. The CDR3 loop reads CASSRGGRVNTQYF. CDR3 DNA sequence: TGTGCCAGCAGCAGGGGTGGCCGAGTGAATACGCAGTATTTT.

CDR3 DNA: TGCAGCGTTGAGCAGGGGCGGTGGGAGACCCAGTACTTC. Its protein is CSVEQGRWETQYF. The chain recombines TRBV29-1 with TRBJ2-5; TRBD1 might be the D (6 bases). The CDR3 loop spans 13 amino acids. V lost 3 bases, J lost 5 bases, and 13 bases lay in between. CDR1 and CDR2 from the germline V gene are SQVTM and ANQGSEA. Combining the CDR3 with reference TRBV29-1 and TRBJ2-5 gives the whole variable domain SAVISQKPSRDICQRGTSLTIQCQVDSQVTMMFWYRQQPGQSLTLIATANQGSEATYESGFVIDKFPISRPNLTFSTLTVSNMSPEDSSIYLCSVEQGRWETQYFGPGTRLLVL.

The chain has TRBV7-9 and TRBJ2-5; D is uncertain. The CDR3 length is 15 residues. Germline assignment: CDR1 SEHNR and CDR2 FQNEAQ (reference sequence). Trimming cost V 6 bases and J 2 bases, with 16 bases left between them. Here the CDR3 reads CASSLTQADQETQYF. The CDR3 nucleotides are TGTGCCAGCAGTTTAACCCAGGCAGATCAAGAGACCCAGTACTTC.

This clone was observed a single time. V and J are TRBV30 and TRBJ2-3; 8 bases are shared with TRBD2. The CDR3 spans 13 residues. Trimming at V came to 4 bases and at J to 4 bases, leaving 4 bases not matched to a gene. Looked up from germline, CDR1 is GTSNPN and CDR2 is SVGIG (reference sequence). In nucleotides, the CDR3 is TGTGCCTGGACGAATAGCGGGGCAGATACGCAGTATTTT. It encodes CAWTNSGADTQYF.

The V gene is TRBV25-1, the J gene TRBJ2-1; TRBD2 aligns across 12 bases. The germline V gene has CDR1 MGHDK and CDR2 SYGVNS. CDR3 length equals 14 residues. With 7 bases clipped from V and 9 bases from J, the junction kept 7 bases outside the gene matches. DNA for the CDR3: TGTGCCAGCACCGGACTAGCGGGATTTAGTGAGCAGTTCTTC. It encodes CASTGLAGFSEQFF. Full variable domain (outside the CDR3, taken from reference TRBV25-1 and TRBJ2-1): EADIYQTPRYLVIGTGKKITLECSQTMGHDKMYWYQQDPGMELHLIHYSYGVNSTEKGDLSSESTVSRIRTEHFPLTLESARPSHTSQYLCASTGLAGFSEQFFGPGTRLTVL.

V and J are TRBV11-3 and TRBJ2-2, with a tentative D call TRBD2 (5 bases). Germline V gene sequence: CDR1 SGHNT, CDR2 YENEEA. Trimming pared 7 bases from V and 1 base from J, leaving 13 bases between. This CDR3 spans 15 amino acids. CDR3 nucleotides: TGTGCCAGCATCCCCAGCGGAATGAACACCGGGGAGCTGTTTTTT. This codes for CASIPSGMNTGELFF.

The chain combines TRBV15 with TRBJ2-5; possible D gene TRBD2, 6 bases. The CDR3 extends over 15 amino acids. Trimming shortened V by 1 base and J by 7 bases, and 16 bases separated the two germline ends. CDR1 and CDR2 from the germline V gene are LNHNV and YYDKDF (reference sequence). CDR3 sequence: CATSRGGTAGGTQYF. CDR3 in DNA: TGTGCCACCAGCAGAGGCGGGACGGCAGGAGGGACCCAGTACTTC.

This CDR3 reads CASSERALRGYGYTF. The DNA of the CDR3 is TGTGCCAGCAGTGAACGGGCCCTTCGGGGCTATGGCTACACCTTC. This sequence joins TRBV6-1 and TRBJ1-2, with unresolved D. Germline V lookup: CDR1 MNHNS, CDR2 SASEGT. Trimming took off 2 bases at V and 4 bases at J, with 14 bases between the two ends. The CDR3 loop spans 15 amino acids.

The chain links TRBV28 to TRBJ1-3; D is uncertain. Looked up from germline, CDR1 is MDHEN and CDR2 is SYDVKM. The CDR3 is made up of 14 amino acids. V gave up 3 bases and J gave up 0 bases, with 6 bases separating them. CDR3: CASSFTVSGNTIYF. The CDR3 DNA reads TGTGCCAGCAGTTTTACAGTCTCTGGAAACACCATATATTTT.

Here the CDR3 reads CASSLGQSGQPQHF. CDR3 sequence (DNA): TGTGCCAGCAGCTTGGGGCAATCGGGACAGCCCCAGCATTTT. The chain uses TRBV5-5 and TRBJ1-5; D gene unclear. The CDR3 is made up of 14 amino acids. CDR1 is SGHKS, CDR2 YYEKEE, per germline (reference sequence). The V gene lost 0 bases and the J gene lost 7 bases, with 11 bases spanning the gap.

The rearrangement joins TRBV29-1 to TRBJ2-3; D is perhaps TRBD1 (6 bases). The CDR3 contains 15 residues. CDR1 is SQVTM, CDR2 ANQGSEA, per germline. The ends were cut back, 4 bases at V and 0 bases at J, with 14 bases in the middle. The chain's CDR3 is CSVGTSGESTDTQYF. The CDR3 nucleotides are TGCAGCGTTGGGACCTCAGGGGAGAGCACAGATACGCAGTATTTT.

This clone has only a few counts. V and J are TRBV5-4 and TRBJ2-7, with a possible D match to TRBD2 (5 bases). The V end was cut by 0 bases, the J end by 3 bases, with 7 bases between. The germline gives CDR1 SGHNT, CDR2 YYREEE (reference sequence). The CDR3 runs 13 residues. The chain's CDR3 is CASSLGGLYEQYF. CDR3 sequence (DNA): TGTGCCAGCAGCTTGGGAGGGCTCTACGAGCAGTACTTC. The whole variable domain, filled in from reference TRBV5-4 and TRBJ2-7, reads ETGVTQSPTHLIKTRGQQVTLRCSSQSGHNTVSWYQQALGQGPQFIFQYYREEENGRGNFPPRFSGLQFPNYSSELNVNALELDDSALYLCASSLGGLYEQYFGPGTRLTVT.

The V gene is TRBV9, the J gene TRBJ2-1; 7 bases are a match to TRBD2. CDR1 and CDR2 from the germline V gene are SGDLS and YYNGEE. There are 17 residues in the CDR3. The J segment lost 0 bases and the V segment lost 0 bases, leaving 6 bases of the junction unmatched. The CDR3: CASSVGPGGSSYNEQFF. CDR3 in DNA: TGTGCCAGCAGCGTAGGCCCCGGGGGGAGCTCCTACAATGAGCAGTTCTTC.

The chain recombines TRBV4-3 with TRBJ2-1; D may be TRBD2 (6 bases). This CDR3 contains 17 residues. Germline-derived CDR1 and CDR2 are LGHNA and YSLEER. V was cut by 0 bases and J by 2 bases, with 14 bases left in between. CDR3 in DNA: TGCGCCAGCAGCCAAGATGTACAGAGGAGGGCCTACAATGAGCAGTTCTTC. It is translated as CASSQDVQRRAYNEQFF.

The J gene is TRBJ1-1, the V gene TRBV27; possibly TRBD1 for D (6 bases). The germline V gene has CDR1 MNHEY and CDR2 SMNVEV (reference sequence). V shed 6 bases and J shed 4 bases, with 15 bases lying between them. The CDR3 is 14 amino acids. Written as DNA, the CDR3 is TGTGCCAGCAGACTGGACAGTGGTATCACTGAAGCTTTCTTT. As protein: CASRLDSGITEAFF.

CDR3 protein: CASSVGGAAPHTDTQYF. In DNA form, the CDR3 reads TGTGCCAGCAGCGTAGGAGGCGCGGCCCCTCACACAGATACGCAGTATTTT. The genes are TRBV9 and TRBJ2-3; D unclear. V lost 0 bases to trimming and J lost 2 bases, with 16 bases between them. There are 17 residues in the CDR3. Germline assignment: CDR1 SGDLS and CDR2 YYNGEE.